The T cell receptor (beta chain) under discussion was sequenced for a study of post-analysis software for immune sequencing data. Findings and limits, study-wide: Four to six TRBV segments were significantly more frequent in patients than in controls. TRBV5-6, TRBV5-1 and TRBV20-1 were among these segments. When the samples were clustered directly with F measure, those that had been prepared in the same batch showed strong co-clustering.

This clonotype came up many times. The target antigen is unknown. CDR1 is SGHTA and CDR2 is FQGTGA in the germline V gene. The CDR3 loop spans 13 amino acids. V lost 5 bases to trimming and J lost 4 bases, with 9 bases between them. cDNA libraries for TCR beta contained unique molecular identifiers. Each CDR3 protein is one row after TCRdb ran MiXCR on the PCR reads. The sample consists of a few hundred thousand distinct CDR3 sequences, around 37% of them appearing once. Source material: blood. The rearrangement joins TRBV7-3 to TRBJ2-1; weak D call: TRBD2 (5 bases). The clonotype originates from a girl aged 10 to 17 with multiple sclerosis. DNA for the CDR3: TGTGCCAGCAGCGCAGCGGTATACAATGAGCAGTTCTTC. Translating gives CASSAAVYNEQFF. Supplemented by reference TRBV7-3 and TRBJ2-1, the full variable domain reads GAGVSQTPSNKVTEKGKYVELRCDPISGHTALYWYRQSLGQGPEFLIYFQGTGAADDSGLPNDRFFAVRPEGSVSTLKIQRTERGDSAVYLCASSAAVYNEQFFGPGTRLTVL.